This T cell receptor (beta chain) is from a study of CD8+CD57+ T cells in acquired aplastic anemia. Study overall: When averaged, DNA from sorted CD4+ and CD8+ cells came to 3.2 ug.

Before being chosen for sequencing, patients had shown CD8+CD57+ cell expansion by flow cytometry. Severe acquired aplastic anemia was the diagnosis recorded for all patients. Therapy had not been given to patients before blood sampling. This clonotype was seen only once. Profiling that covered TCR beta VDJ and CDR3 relied on genomic DNA as its template. TCRdb passed the reads through MiXCR, listing each CDR3 protein once. The sample lists roughly 180,000 distinct CDR3 sequences, around 60% seen once, with about two fifths in the top ten. The material sequenced was sorted CD4+, CD8+, or CD8+CD57+ T cells (not recorded which) from PBMCs. The receptor comes from a human donor with aplastic anemia.

CDR3 region: CSAGGAGYNEQFF. The CDR3 DNA reads as TGCAGTGCGGGGGGGGCGGGGTACAATGAGCAGTTCTTC. This rearrangement joins TRBV20-1 to TRBJ2-1, with a possible D match to TRBD2 (7 bases). Germline V CDR1 and CDR2: DFQATT, SNEGSKA (reference sequence). CDR3 size: 13 residues. V lost 6 bases and J 4 bases, leaving 13 bases between the germline ends.